This is a list of T cell receptor beta chains from one sample in a study of T cell changes during pregnancy in multiple sclerosis. This table comes from immunoSEQ multiplex PCR, and its TCRdb copy is limited to in-frame clones, with some not included. In the table there are 93,000 or so clones, around 93% of which are singletons. Sequences were derived from peripheral blood, sampled before pregnancy. These receptors all stem from a female donor with multiple sclerosis, enrolled in a pregnancy study. Each CDR3 is given with its conserved first and last residue. The D gene is left open where the match is weak. Some rows have no size entry. The others give once, few or many, or a class for an expanded clone.

clone_size	v_call	d_call	j_call	cdr3_nt	cdr3_aa
-	TRBV15	-	TRBJ2-1	TGTGCCACCAGCAAACCCCCCGGGGATGAGCAGTTCTTC	CATSKPPGDEQFF
-	TRBV4-2	TRBD1	TRBJ2-5	TGTGCCAGCAGCGTGAAGGGGACAGGTCAAGAGACCCAGTACTTC	CASSVKGTGQETQYF
-	TRBV6-1	TRBD1	TRBJ1-1	TGTGCCAGCAGATCAACAGGGGTTAACACTGAAGCTTTCTTT	CASRSTGVNTEAFF
-	TRBV4-1	-	TRBJ2-2	TGCGCCAGCAGCCCACTTGAGAACACCGGGGAGCTGTTTTTT	CASSPLENTGELFF
-	TRBV18	TRBD2	TRBJ2-3	TGTGCCAGCTCACCGGCGGGAGCCCGAACAGATACGCAGTATTTT	CASSPAGARTDTQYF
-	TRBV2	TRBD1	TRBJ1-1	TGTGCCAGCAACTCTAAACGGCAGGGGGCAGGAGCTTTCTTT	CASNSKRQGAGAFF
-	TRBV5-4	-	TRBJ2-1	TGTGCCAGCAGCTTGGAACTAGCCTGGCCGGACAATGAGCAGTTCTTC	CASSLELAWPDNEQFF
once	TRBV7-8	TRBD1	TRBJ2-7	TGTGCCAGCAGCCATCCCCGGGACAGGCCCTACGAGCAGTACTTC	CASSHPRDRPYEQYF
-	TRBV7-6	-	TRBJ1-1	TGTGCCAGCAGTCCCGGAGGAGGGACTGAAGCTTTCTTT	CASSPGGGTEAFF
-	TRBV6-6	TRBD2	TRBJ2-7	TGTGCCAGCAGCCTATTAGCGGGGGGTCGGCCTACGACGCAGTACTTC	CASSLLAGGRPTTQYF
-	TRBV14	-	TRBJ2-1	TGTGCCAGCAGCCAAGATCTTGACAATGAGCAGTTCTTC	CASSQDLDNEQFF